This TCR beta chain was recorded in a study of blood T cell repertoires in COVID-19. Looking at the study overall: Acute and convalescent COVID-19 specimens originated in the United States, Italy and Spain.

The assay was immunoSEQ multiplex PCR, and TCRdb's table has in-frame clones only and misses some. The sample lists 100,000 or so clones; more than 85% were seen once. Germline V gene lookup returns CDR1 SGHDT and CDR2 YYEEEE. This CDR3 is built from 12 residues. V was trimmed by 0 bases and J by 6 bases, leaving 3 bases between them. The chain links TRBV5-6 to TRBJ2-2; D gene ambiguous. Sequencing used peripheral blood. The source is a human donor with active COVID-19. The donor label of this sample is uncertain. CDR3 residues: CASSLAAGELFF. CDR3 DNA: TGTGCCAGCAGCTTGGCCGCCGGGGAGCTGTTTTTT.